The clone carrying this TCR beta chain has just one count. The source of the sample is a study of blood T cell repertoires in COVID-19. Some clones are missing from TCRdb's copy, which holds only in-frame ones; the method was immunoSEQ multiplex PCR. The sample contains approximately 270,000 clones, 91% of which appear only once. Adults between roughly 18 and 89 years of age took part from more than 20 US areas. Participants' reported clinical history set cohort assignment. CDR1 MRHNA and CDR2 SNTAGT come from the germline V gene. The CDR3 consists of 15 residues. V lost 4 bases to trimming and J lost 7 bases, with 18 bases between them.

This rearrangement joins TRBV6-4 to TRBJ2-3, with D perhaps TRBD1 (6 bases). The material sequenced was PBMCs or T cells enriched from blood (not recorded which). The clonotype comes from a human donor in a cohort exposed to, infected with or recovered from COVID-19 (not recorded which). The donor label of this sample is uncertain. DNA for the CDR3: TGTGCCAGCAGTGTACAGGGTGTTTTTTCAAATACGCAGTATTTT. It specifies CASSVQGVFSNTQYF.